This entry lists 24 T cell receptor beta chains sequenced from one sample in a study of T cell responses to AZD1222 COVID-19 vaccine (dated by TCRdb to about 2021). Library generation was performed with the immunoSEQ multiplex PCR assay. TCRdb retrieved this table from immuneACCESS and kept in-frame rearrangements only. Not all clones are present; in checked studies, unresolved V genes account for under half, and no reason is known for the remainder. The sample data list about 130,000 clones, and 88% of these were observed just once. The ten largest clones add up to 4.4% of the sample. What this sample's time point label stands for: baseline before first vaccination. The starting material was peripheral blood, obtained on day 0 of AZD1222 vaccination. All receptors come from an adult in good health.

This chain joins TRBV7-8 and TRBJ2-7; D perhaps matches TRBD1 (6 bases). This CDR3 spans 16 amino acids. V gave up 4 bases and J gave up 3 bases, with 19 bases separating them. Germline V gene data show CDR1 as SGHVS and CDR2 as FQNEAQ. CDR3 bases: TGTGCCAGCAGCTCCATCCTCTCGGGGACACGCTACGAGCAGTACTTC. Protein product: CASSSILSGTRYEQYF.

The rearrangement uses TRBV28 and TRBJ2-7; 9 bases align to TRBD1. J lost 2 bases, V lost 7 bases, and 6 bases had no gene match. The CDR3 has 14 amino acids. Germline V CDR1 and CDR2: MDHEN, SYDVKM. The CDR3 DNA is TGTGCCAGCAAGGGGGGGACAGGGCCCTACGAGCAGTACTTC. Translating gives CASKGGTGPYEQYF.

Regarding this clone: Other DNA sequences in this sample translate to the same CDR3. This chain's CDR3 is CASSEYGVYNSPLHF. As DNA, the CDR3 is TGTGCCAGCAGTGAATATGGAGTTTATAATTCACCCCTCCACTTT. J is TRBJ1-6 and V is TRBV6-1; the D is unclear. Germline V CDR1 and CDR2: MNHNS, SASEGT. The V gene lost 2 bases and the J gene lost 4 bases, with 9 bases spanning the gap. The length of the CDR3 is 15 residues.

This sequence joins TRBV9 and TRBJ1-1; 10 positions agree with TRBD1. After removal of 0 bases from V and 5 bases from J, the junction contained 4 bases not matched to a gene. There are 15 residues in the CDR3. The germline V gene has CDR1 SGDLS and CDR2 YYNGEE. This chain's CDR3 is CASSVGTGGRTEAFF. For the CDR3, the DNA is TGTGCCAGCAGCGTAGGGACAGGGGGACGGACTGAAGCTTTCTTT.

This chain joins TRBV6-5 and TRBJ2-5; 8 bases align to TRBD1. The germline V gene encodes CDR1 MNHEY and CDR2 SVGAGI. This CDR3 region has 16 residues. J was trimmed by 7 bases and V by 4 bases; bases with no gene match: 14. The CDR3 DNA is TGTGCCAGCAGTTCTACCCCGGACAGGGACGGTGGGACCCAGTACTTC. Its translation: CASSSTPDRDGGTQYF.

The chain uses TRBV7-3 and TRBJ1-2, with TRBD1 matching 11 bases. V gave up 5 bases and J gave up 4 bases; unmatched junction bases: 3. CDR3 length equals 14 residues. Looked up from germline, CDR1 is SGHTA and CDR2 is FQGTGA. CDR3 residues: CASSVGTGGYGYTF. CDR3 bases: TGTGCCAGCAGCGTCGGGACAGGGGGCTATGGCTACACCTTC.

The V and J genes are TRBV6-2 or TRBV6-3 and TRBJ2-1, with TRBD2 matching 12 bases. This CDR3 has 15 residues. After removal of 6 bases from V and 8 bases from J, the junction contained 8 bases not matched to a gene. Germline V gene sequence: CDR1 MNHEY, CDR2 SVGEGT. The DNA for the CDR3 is TGTGCCAGCAGCCCTTCTAGCGGGGGGGTCGATGAGCAGTTCTTC. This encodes CASSPSSGGVDEQFF.

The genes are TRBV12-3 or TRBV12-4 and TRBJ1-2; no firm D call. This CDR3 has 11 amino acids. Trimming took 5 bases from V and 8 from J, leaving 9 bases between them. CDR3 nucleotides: TGTGCCAGCAGTAATGTCGGGGGCTACACCTTC. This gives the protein CASSNVGGYTF.

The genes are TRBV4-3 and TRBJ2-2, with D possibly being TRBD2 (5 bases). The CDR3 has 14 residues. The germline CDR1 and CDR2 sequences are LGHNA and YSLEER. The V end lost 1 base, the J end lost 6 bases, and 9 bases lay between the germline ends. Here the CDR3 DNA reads TGCGCCAGCAGCCAAGTCATCGGGGCCGGGGAGCTGTTTTTT. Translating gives CASSQVIGAGELFF.

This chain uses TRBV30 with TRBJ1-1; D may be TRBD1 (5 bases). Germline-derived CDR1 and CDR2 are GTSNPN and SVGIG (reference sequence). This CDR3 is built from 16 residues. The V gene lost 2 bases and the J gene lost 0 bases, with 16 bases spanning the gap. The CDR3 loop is CAWSRPPGVMNTEAFF. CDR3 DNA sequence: TGTGCCTGGAGTAGACCCCCGGGGGTCATGAACACTGAAGCTTTCTTT.

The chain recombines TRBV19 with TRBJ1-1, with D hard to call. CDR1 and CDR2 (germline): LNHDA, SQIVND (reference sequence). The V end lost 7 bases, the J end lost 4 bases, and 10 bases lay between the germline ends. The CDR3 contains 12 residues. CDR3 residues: CASIWGGTEAFF. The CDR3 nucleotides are TGTGCCAGTATTTGGGGAGGCACTGAAGCTTTCTTT.

CDR3 protein: CASSSRQGTGELFF. The CDR3 DNA reads as TGTGCCAGCAGCTCCAGACAGGGAACCGGGGAGCTGTTTTTT. The chain uses TRBV7-3 and TRBJ2-2, with 7 bases lining up with TRBD1. The V gene's germline CDR1 is SGHTA and CDR2 FQGTGA. With V trimmed by 4 bases and J by 5 bases, 4 bases remained unmatched. There are 14 residues in the CDR3.

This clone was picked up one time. The CDR3 reads CASSLASLYEQYF. The DNA for the CDR3 is TGTGCCAGCAGCTTAGCAAGCCTCTACGAGCAGTACTTC. The V gene is TRBV7-9, the J gene TRBJ2-7; D gene ambiguous. Germline V gene sequence: CDR1 SEHNR, CDR2 FQNEAQ (reference sequence). CDR3 length: 13 amino acids. V dropped 0 bases and J dropped 3 bases, with 6 bases sitting between them. Based on the CDR3 plus reference TRBV7-9 and TRBJ2-7, the full variable domain is DTGVSQNPRHKITKRGQNVTFRCDPISEHNRLYWYRQTLGQGPEFLTYFQNEAQLEKSRLLSDRFSAERPKGSFSTLEIQRTEQGDSAMYLCASSLASLYEQYFGPGTRLTVT.

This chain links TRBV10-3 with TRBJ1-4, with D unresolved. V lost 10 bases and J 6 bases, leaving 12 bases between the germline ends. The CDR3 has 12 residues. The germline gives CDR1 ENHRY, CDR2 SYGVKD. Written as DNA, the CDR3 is TGTGCCACCGGCTTCCAAGATGAAAAACTGTTTTTT. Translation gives CATGFQDEKLFF.

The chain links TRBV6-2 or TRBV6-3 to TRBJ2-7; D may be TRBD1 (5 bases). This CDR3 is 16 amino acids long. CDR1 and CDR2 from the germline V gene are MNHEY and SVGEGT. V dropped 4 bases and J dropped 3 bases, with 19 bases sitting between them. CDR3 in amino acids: CASSSRTISFVYEQYF. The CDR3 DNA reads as TGTGCCAGCAGTTCTAGGACAATCTCCTTCGTCTACGAGCAGTACTTC.

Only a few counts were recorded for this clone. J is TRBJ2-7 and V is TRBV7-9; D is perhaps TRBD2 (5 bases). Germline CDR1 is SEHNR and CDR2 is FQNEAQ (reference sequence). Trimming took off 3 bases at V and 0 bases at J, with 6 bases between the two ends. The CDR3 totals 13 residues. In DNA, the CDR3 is TGTGCCAGCAGCTTTGGGAGCTCCTACGAGCAGTACTTC. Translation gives CASSFGSSYEQYF. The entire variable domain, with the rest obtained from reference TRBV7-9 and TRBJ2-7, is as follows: DTGVSQNPRHKITKRGQNVTFRCDPISEHNRLYWYRQTLGQGPEFLTYFQNEAQLEKSRLLSDRFSAERPKGSFSTLEIQRTEQGDSAMYLCASSFGSSYEQYFGPGTRLTVT.

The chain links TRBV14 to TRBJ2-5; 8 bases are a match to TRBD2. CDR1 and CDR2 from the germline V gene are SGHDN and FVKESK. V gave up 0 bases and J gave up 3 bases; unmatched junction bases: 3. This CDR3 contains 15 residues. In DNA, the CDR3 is TGTGCCAGCAGCCAAGATAGAGCGGGAGAAGAGACCCAGTACTTC. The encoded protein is CASSQDRAGEETQYF.

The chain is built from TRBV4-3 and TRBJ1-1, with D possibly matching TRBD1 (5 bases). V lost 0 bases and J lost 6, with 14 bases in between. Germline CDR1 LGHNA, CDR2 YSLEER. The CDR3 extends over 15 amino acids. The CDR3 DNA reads TGCGCCAGCAGCCAAGATATAGGTTGGGGGGCTGAAGCTTTCTTT. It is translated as CASSQDIGWGAEAFF.

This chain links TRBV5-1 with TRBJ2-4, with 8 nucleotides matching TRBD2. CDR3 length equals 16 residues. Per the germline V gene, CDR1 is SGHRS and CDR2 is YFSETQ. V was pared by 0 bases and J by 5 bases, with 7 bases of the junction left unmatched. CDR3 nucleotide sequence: TGCGCCAGCAGCTTGGGGGTAGCGGGATCGGAAAACATTCAGTACTTC. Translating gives CASSLGVAGSENIQYF.

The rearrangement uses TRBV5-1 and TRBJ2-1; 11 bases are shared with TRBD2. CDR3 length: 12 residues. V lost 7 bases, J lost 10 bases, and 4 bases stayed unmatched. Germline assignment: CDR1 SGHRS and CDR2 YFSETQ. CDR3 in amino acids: CASSRLAGEQFF. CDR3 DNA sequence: TGCGCCAGCTCGAGACTAGCGGGGGAGCAGTTCTTC.

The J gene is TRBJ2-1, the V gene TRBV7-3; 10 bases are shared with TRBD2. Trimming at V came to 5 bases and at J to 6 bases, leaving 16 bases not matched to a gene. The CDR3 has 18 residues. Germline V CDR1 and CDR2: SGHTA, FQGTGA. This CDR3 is CASSPGGASGSPINEQFF. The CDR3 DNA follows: TGTGCCAGCAGCCCCGGTGGGGCTAGCGGGAGTCCAATCAATGAGCAGTTCTTC.

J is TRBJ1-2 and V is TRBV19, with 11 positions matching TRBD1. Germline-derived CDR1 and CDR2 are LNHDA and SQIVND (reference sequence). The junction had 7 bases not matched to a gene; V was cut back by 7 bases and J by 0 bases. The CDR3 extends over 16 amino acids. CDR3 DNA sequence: TGTGCCAGTAAGGACAGGGGGCCCTTAGCTAACTATGGCTACACCTTC. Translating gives CASKDRGPLANYGYTF.

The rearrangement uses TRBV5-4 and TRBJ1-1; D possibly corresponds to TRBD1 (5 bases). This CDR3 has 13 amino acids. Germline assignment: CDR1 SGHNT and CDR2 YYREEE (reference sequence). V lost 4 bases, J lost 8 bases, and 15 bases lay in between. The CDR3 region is CASSTDISPEAFF. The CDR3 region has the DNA TGTGCCAGCAGCACGGACATATCACCAGAAGCTTTCTTT. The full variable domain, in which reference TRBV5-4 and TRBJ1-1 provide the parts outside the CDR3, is ETGVTQSPTHLIKTRGQQVTLRCSSQSGHNTVSWYQQALGQGPQFIFQYYREEENGRGNFPPRFSGLQFPNYSSELNVNALELDDSALYLCASSTDISPEAFFGQGTRLTVV.

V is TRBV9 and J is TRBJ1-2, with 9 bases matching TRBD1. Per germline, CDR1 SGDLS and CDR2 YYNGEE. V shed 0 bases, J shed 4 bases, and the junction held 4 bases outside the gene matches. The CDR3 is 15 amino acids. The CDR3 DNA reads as TGTGCCAGCAGCGTAGGGGGACAGGGCGGCTATGGCTACACCTTC. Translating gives CASSVGGQGGYGYTF.